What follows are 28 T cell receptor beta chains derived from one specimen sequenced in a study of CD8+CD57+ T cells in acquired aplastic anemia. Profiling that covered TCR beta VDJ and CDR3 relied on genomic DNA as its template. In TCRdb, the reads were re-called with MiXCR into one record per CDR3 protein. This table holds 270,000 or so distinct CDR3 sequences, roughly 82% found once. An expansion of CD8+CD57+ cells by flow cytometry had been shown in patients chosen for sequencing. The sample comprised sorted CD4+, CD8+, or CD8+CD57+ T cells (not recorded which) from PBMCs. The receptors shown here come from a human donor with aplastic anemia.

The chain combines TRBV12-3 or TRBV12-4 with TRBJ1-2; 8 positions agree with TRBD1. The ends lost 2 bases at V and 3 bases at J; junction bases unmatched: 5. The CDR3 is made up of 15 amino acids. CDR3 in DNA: TGTGCCAGCAGTTTACCAGGGGGCTTGGACTATGGCTACACCTTC. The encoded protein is CASSLPGGLDYGYTF.

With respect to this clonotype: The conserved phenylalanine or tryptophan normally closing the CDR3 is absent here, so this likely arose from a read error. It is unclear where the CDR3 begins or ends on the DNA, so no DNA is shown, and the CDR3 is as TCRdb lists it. Here the CDR3 reads CASSLAGDRGQFC. This sequence joins TRBV7-9 and TRBJ2-3; the table's D call, TRBD1, was not checked against the DNA. Germline V gene lookup returns CDR1 SEHNR and CDR2 FQNEAQ (reference sequence). Inclusive of both ends, the CDR3 amounts to 13 amino acids.

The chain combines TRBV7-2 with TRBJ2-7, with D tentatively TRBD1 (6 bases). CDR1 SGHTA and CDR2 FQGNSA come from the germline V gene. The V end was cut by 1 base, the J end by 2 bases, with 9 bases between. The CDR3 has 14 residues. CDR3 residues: CASSLDRAPYEQYF. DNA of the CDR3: TGTGCCAGCAGCTTAGACAGGGCGCCCTACGAGCAGTACTTC.

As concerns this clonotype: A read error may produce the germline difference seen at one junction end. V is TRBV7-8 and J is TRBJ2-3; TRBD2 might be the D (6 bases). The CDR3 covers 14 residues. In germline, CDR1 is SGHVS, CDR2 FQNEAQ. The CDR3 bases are TGTGCCAGCAGCCCCACGGGAGCACCCGATACGCACTATTTT. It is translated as CASSPTGAPDTHYF.

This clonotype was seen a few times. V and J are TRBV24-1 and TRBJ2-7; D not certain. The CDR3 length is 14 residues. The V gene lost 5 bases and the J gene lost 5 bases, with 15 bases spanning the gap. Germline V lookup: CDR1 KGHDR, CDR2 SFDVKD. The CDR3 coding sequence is TGTGCCACCAGTGCCCATGGATCAAAGGACGAGCAGTACTTC. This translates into CATSAHGSKDEQYF.

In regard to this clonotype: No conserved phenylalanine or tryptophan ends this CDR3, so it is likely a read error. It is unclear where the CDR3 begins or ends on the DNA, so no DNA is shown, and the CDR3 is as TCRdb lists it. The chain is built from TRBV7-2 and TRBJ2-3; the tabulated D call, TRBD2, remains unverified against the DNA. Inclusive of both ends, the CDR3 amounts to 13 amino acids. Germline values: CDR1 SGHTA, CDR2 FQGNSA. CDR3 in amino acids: CASSDGGGEEHHY.

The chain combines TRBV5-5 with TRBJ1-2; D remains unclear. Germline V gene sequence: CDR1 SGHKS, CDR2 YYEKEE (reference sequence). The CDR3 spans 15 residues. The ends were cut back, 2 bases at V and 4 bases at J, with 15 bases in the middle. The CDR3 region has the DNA TGTGCCAGCAGCTTTGATGTTACCATAGCCTATGGCTACACCTTC. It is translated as CASSFDVTIAYGYTF. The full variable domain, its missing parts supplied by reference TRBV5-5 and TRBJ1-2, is DAGVTQSPTHLIKTRGQQVTLRCSPISGHKSVSWYQQVLGQGPQFIFQYYEKEERGRGNFPDRFSARQFPNYSSELNVNALLLGDSALYLCASSFDVTIAYGYTFGSGTRLTVV.

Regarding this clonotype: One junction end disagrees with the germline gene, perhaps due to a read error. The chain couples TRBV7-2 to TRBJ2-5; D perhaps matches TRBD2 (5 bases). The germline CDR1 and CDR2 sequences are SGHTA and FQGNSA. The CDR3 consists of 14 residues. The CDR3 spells CASSPVDGIETQHF. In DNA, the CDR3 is TGTGCCAGCAGCCCGGTTGACGGGATCGAGACCCAGCACTTC.

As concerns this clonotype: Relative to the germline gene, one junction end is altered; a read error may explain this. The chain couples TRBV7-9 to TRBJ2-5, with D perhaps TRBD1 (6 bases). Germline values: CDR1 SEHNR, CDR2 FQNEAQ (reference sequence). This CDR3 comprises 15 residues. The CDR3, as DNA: TGTGCCAGCAGCTTAGTTACCGGGACAAAAGGGACCCGGTACTTC. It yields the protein CASSLVTGTKGTRYF.

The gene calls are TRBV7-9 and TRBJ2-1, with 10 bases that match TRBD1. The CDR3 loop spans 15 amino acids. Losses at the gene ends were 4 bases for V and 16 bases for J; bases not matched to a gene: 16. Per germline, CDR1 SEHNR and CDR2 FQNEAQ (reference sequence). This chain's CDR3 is CASSSLDRGRTYNFF. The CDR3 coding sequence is TGTGCCAGCAGCTCGCTCGACAGGGGGCGTACCTACAATTTCTTC.

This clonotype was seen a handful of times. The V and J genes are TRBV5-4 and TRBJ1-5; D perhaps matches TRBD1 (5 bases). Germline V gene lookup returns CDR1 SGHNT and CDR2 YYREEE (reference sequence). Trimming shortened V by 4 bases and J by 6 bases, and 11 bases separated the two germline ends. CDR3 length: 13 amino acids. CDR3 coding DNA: TGTGCCAGCAGCCAGGAAGGGGCTCAGCCCCAGCATTTT. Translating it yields CASSQEGAQPQHF.

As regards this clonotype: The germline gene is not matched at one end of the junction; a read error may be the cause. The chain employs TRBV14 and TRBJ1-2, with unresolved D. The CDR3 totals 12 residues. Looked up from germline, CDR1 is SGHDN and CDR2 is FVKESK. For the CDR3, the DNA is TGCGCCAGCAGCCAAGATGGGCAACCAAGGACCTTC. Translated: CASSQDGQPRTF.

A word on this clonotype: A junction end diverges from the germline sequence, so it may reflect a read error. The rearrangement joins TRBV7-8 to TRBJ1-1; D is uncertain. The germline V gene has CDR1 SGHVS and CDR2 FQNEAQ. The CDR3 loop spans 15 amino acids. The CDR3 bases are TGTGCCAGCAGCTTAGCGCGGAGACGGAATACTGAAGATTTCTTT. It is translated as CASSLARRRNTEDFF.

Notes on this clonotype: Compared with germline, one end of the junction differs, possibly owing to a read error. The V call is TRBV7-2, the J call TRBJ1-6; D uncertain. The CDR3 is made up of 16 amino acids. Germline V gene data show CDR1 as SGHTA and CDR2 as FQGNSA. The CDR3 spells CASSLGETGYNAPLHF. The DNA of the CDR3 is TGTGCCAGCAGCTTAGGGGAGACCGGGTATAATGCACCTCTCCACTTT. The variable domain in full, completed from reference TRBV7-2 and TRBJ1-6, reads GAGVSQSPSNKVTEKGKDVELRCDPISGHTALYWYRQSLGQGLEFLIYFQGNSAPDKSGLPSDRFSAERTGGSVSTLTIQRTQQEDSAVYLCASSLGETGYNAPLHFGNGTRLTVT.

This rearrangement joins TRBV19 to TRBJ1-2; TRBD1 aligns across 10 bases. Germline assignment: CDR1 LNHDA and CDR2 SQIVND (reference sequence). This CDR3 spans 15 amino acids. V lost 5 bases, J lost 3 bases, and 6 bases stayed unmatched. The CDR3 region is CASSVTGGADYGYTF. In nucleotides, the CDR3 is TGTGCCAGTAGTGTGACAGGGGGCGCCGACTATGGCTACACCTTC.

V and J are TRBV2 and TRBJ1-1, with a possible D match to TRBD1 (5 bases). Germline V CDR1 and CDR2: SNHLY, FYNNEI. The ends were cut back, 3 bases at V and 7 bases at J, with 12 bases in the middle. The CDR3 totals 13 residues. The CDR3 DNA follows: TGTGCCAGCAGTGATGGGGGGACCCATGAAGCTTTCTTT. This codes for CASSDGGTHEAFF. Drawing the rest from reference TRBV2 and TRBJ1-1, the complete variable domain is EPEVTQTPSHQVTQMGQEVILRCVPISNHLYFYWYRQILGQKVEFLVSFYNNEISEKSEIFDDQFSVERPDGSNFTLKIRSTKLEDSAMYFCASSDGGTHEAFFGQGTRLTVV.

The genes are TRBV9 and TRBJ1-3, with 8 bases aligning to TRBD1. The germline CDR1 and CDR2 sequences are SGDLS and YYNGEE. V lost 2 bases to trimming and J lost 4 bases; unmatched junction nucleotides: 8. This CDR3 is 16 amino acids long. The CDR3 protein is CASSVSDRASGNTIYF. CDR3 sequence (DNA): TGTGCCAGCAGCGTTTCGGACAGGGCCTCAGGAAACACCATATATTTT.

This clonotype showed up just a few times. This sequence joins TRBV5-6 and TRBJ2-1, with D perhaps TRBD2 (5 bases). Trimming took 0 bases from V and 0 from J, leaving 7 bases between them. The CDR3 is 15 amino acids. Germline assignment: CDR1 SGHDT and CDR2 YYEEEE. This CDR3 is CASSLERDSYNEQFF. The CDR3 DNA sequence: TGTGCCAGCAGCTTGGAGAGGGACTCCTACAATGAGCAGTTCTTC.

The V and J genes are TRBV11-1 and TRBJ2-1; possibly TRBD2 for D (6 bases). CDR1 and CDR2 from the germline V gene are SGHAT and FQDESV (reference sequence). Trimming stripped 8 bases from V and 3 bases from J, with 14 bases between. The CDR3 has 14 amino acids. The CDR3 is CASGLGGVYNEQFF. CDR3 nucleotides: TGTGCCAGCGGGCTGGGGGGAGTCTACAATGAGCAGTTCTTC.

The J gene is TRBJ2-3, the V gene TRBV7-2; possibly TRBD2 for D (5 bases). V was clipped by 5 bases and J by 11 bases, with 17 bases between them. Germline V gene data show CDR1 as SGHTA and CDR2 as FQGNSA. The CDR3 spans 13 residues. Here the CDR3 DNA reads TGTGCCAGCAGCCATGGAGGCGCGGATCAGCAGTATTTT. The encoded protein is CASSHGGADQQYF.

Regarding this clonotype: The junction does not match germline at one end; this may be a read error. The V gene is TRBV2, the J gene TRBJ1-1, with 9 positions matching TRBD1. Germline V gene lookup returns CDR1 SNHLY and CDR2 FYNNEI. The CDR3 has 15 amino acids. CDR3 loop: CASSFGGTGKHEVVF. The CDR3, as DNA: TGTGCCAGCAGCTTCGGGGGGACAGGGAAGCATGAAGTTGTCTTT.

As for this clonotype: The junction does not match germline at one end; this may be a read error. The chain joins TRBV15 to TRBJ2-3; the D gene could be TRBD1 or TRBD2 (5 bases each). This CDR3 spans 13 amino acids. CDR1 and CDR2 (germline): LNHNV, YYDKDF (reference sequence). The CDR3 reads CASSDRGTDTEYF. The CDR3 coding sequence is TGTGCCAGCAGCGACCGGGGCACAGACACCGAGTATTTT.

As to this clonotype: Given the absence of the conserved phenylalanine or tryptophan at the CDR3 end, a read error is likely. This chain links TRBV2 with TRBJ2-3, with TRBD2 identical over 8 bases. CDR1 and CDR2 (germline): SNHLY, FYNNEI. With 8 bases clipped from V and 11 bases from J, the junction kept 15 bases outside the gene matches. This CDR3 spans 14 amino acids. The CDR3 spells CASGEAGAPNKQYC. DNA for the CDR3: TGTGCCAGCGGCGAAGCGGGAGCACCCAATAAGCAGTATTGT.

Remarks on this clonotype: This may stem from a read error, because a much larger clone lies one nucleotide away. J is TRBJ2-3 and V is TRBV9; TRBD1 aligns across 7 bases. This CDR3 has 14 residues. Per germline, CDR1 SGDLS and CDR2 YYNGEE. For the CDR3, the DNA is TGTGCCAGCAGCGTAGGGGGACAGAGCACAGCTCCGCATTTT. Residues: CASSVGGQSTAPHF. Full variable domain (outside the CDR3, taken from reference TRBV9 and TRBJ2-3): DSGVTQTPKHLITATGQRVTLRCSPRSGDLSVYWYQQSLDQGLQFLIQYYNGEERAKGNILERFSAQQFPDLHSELNLSSLELGDSALYFCASSVGGQSTAPHFGPGTRLTVL.

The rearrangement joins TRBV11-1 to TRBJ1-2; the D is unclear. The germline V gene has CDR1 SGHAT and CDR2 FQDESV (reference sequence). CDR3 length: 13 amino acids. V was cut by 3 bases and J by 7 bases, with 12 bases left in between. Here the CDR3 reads CASSFDSLCGYTF. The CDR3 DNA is TGTGCCAGCAGCTTTGATTCGCTATGTGGCTACACCTTC.

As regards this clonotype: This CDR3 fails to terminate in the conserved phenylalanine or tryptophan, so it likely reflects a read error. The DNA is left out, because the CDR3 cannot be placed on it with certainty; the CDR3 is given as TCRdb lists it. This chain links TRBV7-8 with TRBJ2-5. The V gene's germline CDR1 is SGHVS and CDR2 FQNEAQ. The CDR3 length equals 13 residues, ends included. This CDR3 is CASSLPGEADTQY.

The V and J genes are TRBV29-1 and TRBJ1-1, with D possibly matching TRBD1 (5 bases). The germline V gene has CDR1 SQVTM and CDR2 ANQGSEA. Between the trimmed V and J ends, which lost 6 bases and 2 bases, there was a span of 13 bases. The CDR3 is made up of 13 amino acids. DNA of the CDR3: TGCAGCGTCAGCAGGGAGTTCAACACTGAAGCTTTCTTT. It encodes CSVSREFNTEAFF.

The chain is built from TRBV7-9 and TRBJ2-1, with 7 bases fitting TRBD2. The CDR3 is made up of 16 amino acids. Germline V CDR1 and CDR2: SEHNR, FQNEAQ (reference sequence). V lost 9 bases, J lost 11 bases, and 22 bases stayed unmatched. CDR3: CASSIASGACNEQQFF. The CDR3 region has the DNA TGTGCCAGTAGTATAGCTAGCGGAGCCTGCAATGAGCAGCAGTTCTTC.